Below, 5 T cell receptor beta chains from the same sample are listed, as sequenced in a study of blood T cells in healthy people across ages. With a J-beta primer mix and a sample-barcoded 5' primer, a second PCR ran about 7 to 12 cycles. TCRdb ran MiXCR on the 5' RACE reads and lists one entry per CDR3 protein. The sample includes hundreds of thousands of distinct CDR3 sequences, roughly 50% of them seen just once. Material: blood. These receptors were obtained from a man aged 40-49 years in good health.

In this sample, this clonotype turned up once. This sequence joins TRBV28 and TRBJ2-1; maybe TRBD1 (6 bases). CDR1 is MDHEN and CDR2 is SYDVKM in the germline V gene. V was clipped by 4 bases and J by 6 bases, with 13 bases between them. The CDR3 has 14 residues. CDR3 bases: TGTGCCAGCAGTTCGATAGACAGGCCCAATGAGCAGTTCTTC. It translates to CASSSIDRPNEQFF.

V is TRBV9 and J is TRBJ1-2; 8 bases are shared with TRBD1. Germline V gene data show CDR1 as SGDLS and CDR2 as YYNGEE. The CDR3 runs to 15 residues. Trimming at V came to 0 bases and at J to 7 bases, leaving 8 bases not matched to a gene. Here the CDR3 DNA reads TGTGCCAGCAGCGTAGCGACAGGGGACCCACTTGGCTACACCTTC. Amino acid sequence: CASSVATGDPLGYTF.

This chain links TRBV4-2 with TRBJ2-3, with D perhaps TRBD2 (6 bases). The germline V and J ends were trimmed by 0 bases and 8 bases, with 12 bases remaining between them. Germline CDR1 is LGHNA and CDR2 is YNFKEQ. The CDR3 is 14 residues long. DNA for the CDR3: TGTGCCAGCAGCCAAGACCCCCGGGACTCTACGCAGTATTTT. Translation: CASSQDPRDSTQYF.

The rearrangement links TRBV19 to TRBJ2-7, with TRBD1 matching over 7 bases. The CDR3 is 15 amino acids. The ends lost 6 bases at V and 3 bases at J; junction bases unmatched: 11. CDR1 LNHDA and CDR2 SQIVND come from the germline V gene (reference sequence). The CDR3 region is CASSDDRVALYEQYF. As DNA, the CDR3 is TGTGCCAGTAGCGACGACAGGGTGGCCCTCTACGAGCAGTACTTC.

This clonotype occurred a few times. The genes are TRBV6-5 and TRBJ1-2; 8 bases agree with TRBD1. The germline V gene has CDR1 MNHEY and CDR2 SVGAGI. CDR3 length: 18 amino acids. V lost 2 bases and J lost 0; bases outside the gene matches: 11. The CDR3 DNA is TGTGCCAGCAGTTACGTCTTCCCGGGACAGGCAGCTAACTATGGCTACACCTTC. Amino acids: CASSYVFPGQAANYGYTF.